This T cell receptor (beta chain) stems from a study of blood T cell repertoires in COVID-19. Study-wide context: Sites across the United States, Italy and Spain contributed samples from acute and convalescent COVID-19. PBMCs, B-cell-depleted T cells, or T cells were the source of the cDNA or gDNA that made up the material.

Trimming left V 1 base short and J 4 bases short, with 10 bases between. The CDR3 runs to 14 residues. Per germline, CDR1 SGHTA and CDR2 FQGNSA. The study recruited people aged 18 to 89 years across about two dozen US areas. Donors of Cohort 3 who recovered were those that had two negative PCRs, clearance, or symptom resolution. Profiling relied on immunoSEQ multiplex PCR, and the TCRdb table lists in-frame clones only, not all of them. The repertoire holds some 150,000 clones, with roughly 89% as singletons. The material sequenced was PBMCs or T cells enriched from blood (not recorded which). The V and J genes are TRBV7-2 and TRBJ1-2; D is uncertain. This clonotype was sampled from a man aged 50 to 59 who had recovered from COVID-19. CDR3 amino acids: CASSLEVTVYGYTF. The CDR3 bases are TGTGCCAGCAGCTTAGAAGTTACAGTCTATGGCTACACCTTC. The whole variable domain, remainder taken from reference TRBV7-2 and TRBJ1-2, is GAGVSQSPSNKVTEKGKDVELRCDPISGHTALYWYRQSLGQGLEFLIYFQGNSAPDKSGLPSDRFSAERTGGSVSTLTIQRTQQEDSAVYLCASSLEVTVYGYTFGSGTRLTVV.